Listed below are T cell receptor beta chains from one sample, sequenced in a study of technical replicates of blood from a handful of donors. Sequencing used immunoSEQ multiplex PCR; TCRdb keeps in-frame clones, though not all of them. The data contain tens of thousands of clones, less than 95% of them singletons. The sample was T cells isolated from PBMCs. These receptors were collected from a human donor in good health. Each CDR3 is given with its conserved first and last residue. D genes are given only for firm matches. Rows may omit the clone size; those that give it use once, few, many or a size class.

clone size,CDR3 length,V gene,D gene,J gene,CDR3 protein,CDR3 DNA
once,16,TRBV19,TRBD2,TRBJ2-3,CASSMGREGLTDTQYF,TGTGCCAGTAGTATGGGGCGGGAGGGCCTCACAGATACGCAGTATTTT
NA,14,TRBV11-3,TRBD1,TRBJ2-7,CASSQRDRDGEQYF,TGTGCCAGCAGCCAACGGGACAGGGATGGTGAGCAGTACTTC
NA,15,TRBV4-1,TRBD1,TRBJ2-1,CASSYPGQGFNEQFF,TGCGCCAGCAGCTATCCGGGACAGGGATTCAATGAGCAGTTCTTC
once,13,TRBV2,NA,TRBJ1-2,CASSEGYRDGYTF,TGTGCCAGCAGTGAAGGGTACAGGGATGGCTACACCTTC
NA,13,TRBV25-1,NA,TRBJ2-2,CASSPGHTGELFF,TGTGCCAGCAGTCCAGGGCACACCGGGGAGCTGTTTTTT
NA,14,TRBV6-5,NA,TRBJ2-3,CASSYLAGTDTQYF,TGTGCCAGCAGTTACTTAGCGGGCACAGATACGCAGTATTTT
NA,14,TRBV4-2,NA,TRBJ2-1,CASSQVSIAEEQFF,TGTGCCAGCAGCCAAGTTTCAATAGCAGAAGAGCAGTTCTTC
NA,14,TRBV19,NA,TRBJ2-3,CASSIARGTDTQYF,TGTGCCAGTAGTATTGCCCGGGGGACAGATACGCAGTATTTT
NA,15,TRBV7-8,NA,TRBJ2-3,CASSSVGGRRDTQYF,TGTGCCAGCAGCTCCGTAGGGGGTCGGCGGGATACGCAGTATTTT
NA,15,TRBV6-5,NA,TRBJ2-7,CASRGPGTGGQEQYF,TGTGCCAGCCGTGGACCCGGGACGGGGGGACAAGAGCAGTACTTC
NA,14,TRBV11-3,NA,TRBJ2-7,CASSPGVPPREQYF,TGTGCCAGCAGCCCGGGGGTCCCCCCGCGGGAGCAGTACTTC